Listed here is a single T cell receptor (beta chain). In this sample, this clonotype turned up many times. Its cognate antigen has yet to be identified. It has no much larger one-base neighbor in the sample; base qualities were not kept. The data belong to a study of T cell repertoires in cytomegalovirus infection (dated by TCRdb to about 2019). About the full investigation: The HLA type of each donor mattered for the analysis, because public TCR beta signatures pointed to carriage of CMV infection along with the matching HLA type.

Sequenced using an Illumina HiSeq 1500. In-frame beta chains were kept once TCRdb had trimmed the public reads at Q25 with fastp and called clones with MiXCR. Each entry merges the rows of one CDR3 protein and shows their most common DNA and genes. In this sample the table shows 250,000 or so distinct CDR3 sequences, roughly an eighth of which occur a single time. Clones ranked in the top ten supply approximately 1.8% of the sample. The investigation overall reported the following: The ex vivo response was dominated by HLA-C-restricted CMV-specific TCR beta clonotypes, which also provided the single most frequent clonotype in two of eight donors. In both this cohort and an independent roughly 350-donor cohort, the cumulative frequency of public TCR beta family members distinguished carriers of CMV infection plus the relevant HLA type.

V is shortened by 5 bases, J by 1 base, and the region joining them spans 11 bases. Counted from cysteine to phenylalanine, this CDR3 has 14 amino acids. Of the read, only the CDR3 DNA is kept; its 42 bases are in frame from base 1. The source material was PBMCs. This clonotype was sampled from a human donor in good health (CMV status not recorded). Some clones in this sample may be carry-over from other donors' samples. Recombination connected TRBV12-3 or TRBV12-4 to TRBJ2-5; the D gene is perhaps TRBD1, on 5 matching bases. The DNA sequence is as follows: TGTGCCAGCAGTCCGCTGGGGCCCCAAGAGACCCAGTACTTC. Its translation is CASSPLGPQETQYF.